This is a list of T cell receptor beta chains from one sample in a study of T cells in severe cutaneous drug reactions. Following a re-call of the multiplex PCR reads, TCRdb has one entry per CDR3 protein and lacks DNA. The listing records some 960 distinct CDR3 sequences. Input material: PBMCs. These receptor sequences come from a human donor with Stevens-Johnson syndrome, a severe cutaneous drug reaction. The CDR3 runs from the conserved cysteine through the conserved F or W. The size field is filled for only some rows; it gives once, few, many or a size class.

J	size	V	CDR3
TRBJ2-7	medium-sized	TRBV12-3/TRBV12-4	CASSLLGDPTPYEQYF
TRBJ2-2	medium-sized	TRBV12-3/TRBV12-4	CASRPRGRGELFF
TRBJ1-5	large	TRBV18	CASSPGSNQPQHF
TRBJ2-7	medium-sized	TRBV19	CASRPTPSWGGSSYEQYF
TRBJ2-7	large	TRBV5-1	CASSQTAYEQYF
TRBJ2-7	medium-sized	TRBV6-2/TRBV6-3	CASSPEAGWSYEQYF
TRBJ2-2	medium-sized	TRBV27	CAPSKLGGPGELFF
TRBJ2-3	large	TRBV4-1	CASSYSGRSTDTQYF
TRBJ2-5	NA	TRBV19	CASSQGLAGPPGQETQYF
TRBJ2-7	NA	TRBV27	CASSPLKLDRDHEQYF
TRBJ2-7	large	TRBV7-8	CASSLDGRGSYEQYF
TRBJ2-3	NA	TRBV20-1	CSARSGGADTQYF
TRBJ1-1	large	TRBV5-1	CASSLAENTEAFF
TRBJ2-1	NA	TRBV20-1	CSAADSGISYNEQFF
TRBJ1-2	medium-sized	TRBV7-9	CASSLTQKTTGTYGYTF
TRBJ2-1	NA	TRBV29-1	CSVGVGGFHNEQFF
TRBJ2-7	medium-sized	TRBV10-2	CASITGTASYEQYF
TRBJ2-3	NA	TRBV5-5	CASSLGSTDTQYF
TRBJ2-3	medium-sized	TRBV6-1	CASSLSPLFTDTQYF
TRBJ1-2	NA	TRBV9	CASSVNAGLGYTF
TRBJ2-7	medium-sized	TRBV19	CASSTDWNSYEQYF
TRBJ2-2	medium-sized	TRBV3-1	CASSLRTGGVTGELFF
TRBJ1-1	medium-sized	TRBV3-1	CASSPYRGTMNTEAFF
TRBJ1-1	NA	TRBV7-6	CASSLGGSMRNTEAFF
TRBJ1-5	medium-sized	TRBV7-2	CASSLRDRMNSNQPQHF